Each of the 29 T cell receptor beta chains below was sequenced from the same sample in a study of cytomegalovirus exposure and HLA in healthy donors. Primers for the PCR totalled 60 Vbeta and 13 Jbeta. Measured with immunoSEQ multiplex PCR; TCRdb has only the in-frame clones, and not every one. The sample holds roughly 67,000 clones; less than 80% are singletons and the top ten take 7.8%. Sequencing was carried out using PBMCs. The receptors derive from a man in his sixties in good health and CMV-seropositive.

This clone was seen once. The gene calls are TRBV4-1 and TRBJ2-1; 11 nucleotides line up with TRBD2. The junction had 12 bases not matched to a gene; V was cut back by 0 bases and J by 8 bases. The CDR3 length is 18 residues. Germline-derived CDR1 and CDR2 are MGHRA and YSYEKL. CDR3 protein: CASSQDGLAGGGRDEQFF. The CDR3 DNA follows: TGCGCCAGCAGCCAAGATGGGCTAGCGGGAGGTGGCCGGGATGAGCAGTTCTTC.

The rearrangement joins TRBV7-6 to TRBJ2-3, with D perhaps matching TRBD2 (6 bases). V dropped 0 bases and J dropped 6 bases, with 16 bases sitting between them. This CDR3 has 16 residues. Germline loops: CDR1 SGHVS, CDR2 FNYEAQ. The CDR3 sequence: CASSLASEGPADTQYF. The CDR3 DNA sequence: TGTGCCAGCAGCTTAGCGTCGGAGGGGCCGGCGGATACGCAGTATTTT. The variable domain in full, completed from reference TRBV7-6 and TRBJ2-3, reads GAGVSQSPRYKVTKRGQDVALRCDPISGHVSLYWYRQALGQGPEFLTYFNYEAQQDKSGLPNDRFSAERPEGSISTLTIQRTEQRDSAMYRCASSLASEGPADTQYFGPGTRLTVL.

J is TRBJ1-2 and V is TRBV7-2; 10 nucleotides align to TRBD1. The trim removed 4 bases at V and 8 bases at J, leaving 4 bases unmatched. The CDR3 is 13 residues long. Germline V gene sequence: CDR1 SGHTA, CDR2 FQGNSA. The CDR3 loop is CASSSGQGIGYTF. The CDR3, as DNA: TGTGCCAGCAGCTCGGGACAGGGGATAGGCTACACCTTC.

This chain uses TRBV5-8 with TRBJ2-3; no definite D call. The germline V and J ends were trimmed by 4 bases and 8 bases, with 8 bases remaining between them. Germline CDR1 is SGHTS and CDR2 is YDEGEE. This CDR3 region has 11 residues. The CDR3 coding sequence is TGTGCCAGCAGCCCCCCGGGTACGCAGTATTTT. It translates to CASSPPGTQYF.

The gene calls are TRBV7-2 and TRBJ1-1; maybe TRBD1 (6 bases). The germline V and J ends were trimmed by 2 bases and 4 bases, with 14 bases remaining between them. CDR1 SGHTA and CDR2 FQGNSA come from the germline V gene. The CDR3 has 15 amino acids. The CDR3 loop is CASSLSRGAGTEAFF. The CDR3, as DNA: TGTGCCAGCAGCTTAAGTCGGGGGGCCGGCACTGAAGCTTTCTTT.

The V and J genes are TRBV21-1 and TRBJ2-2; TRBD2, the D gene given by the table, was not confirmed from the DNA. TRBV21-1 is a known pseudogene. The CDR3 consists of 18 residues. CDR3 nucleotides: TGTGCCAGCAGCACTACTAGCGGGGGGTTCCCGAACACCGGGGAGCTGTTTTTT. Translating gives CASSTTSGGFPNTGELFF.

This clone came up once. V gene TRBV10-1 combines with J gene TRBJ2-1; TRBD2 is a possible D gene (5 bases). V dropped 3 bases and J dropped 1 base, with 13 bases sitting between them. Germline V CDR1 and CDR2: WNHNN, SYGVQD (reference sequence). This CDR3 has 16 residues. This CDR3 reads CASSEGGPGSYNEQFF. CDR3 sequence (DNA): TGCGCCAGCAGTGAAGGAGGACCAGGATCCTACAATGAGCAGTTCTTC.

The chain is built from TRBV6-5 and TRBJ1-3, with TRBD1 matching 7 bases. CDR3 length equals 14 residues. Trimming took 6 bases from V and 1 from J; bases not matched to a gene: 3. Germline V gene data show CDR1 as MNHEY and CDR2 as SVGAGI. CDR3 sequence (DNA): TGTGCCAGCAGCCCAGGGGGATCTGGAAACACCATATATTTT. It codes for CASSPGGSGNTIYF.

The V call is TRBV15, the J call TRBJ1-2; TRBD1 aligns across 8 bases. The CDR3 is 15 residues long. Germline lookup yields CDR1 LNHNV and CDR2 YYDKDF (reference sequence). V lost 5 bases and J lost 0; bases outside the gene matches: 5. CDR3 DNA: TGTGCCACCAGCCAAATGGGACAGGCTAACTATGGCTACACCTTC. This encodes CATSQMGQANYGYTF.

This clone was seen only a few times. V and J are TRBV29-1 and TRBJ1-2; 8 bases match TRBD1. Per the germline V gene, CDR1 is SQVTM and CDR2 is ANQGSEA. The J segment lost 7 bases and the V segment lost 6 bases, leaving 7 bases of the junction unmatched. The CDR3 consists of 12 residues. The CDR3 nucleotides are TGCAGCGTCGGGCAGGGGGCTGTTGGCTACACCTTC. As protein: CSVGQGAVGYTF. The full variable domain, rest sourced from reference TRBV29-1 and TRBJ1-2, is SAVISQKPSRDICQRGTSLTIQCQVDSQVTMMFWYRQQPGQSLTLIATANQGSEATYESGFVIDKFPISRPNLTFSTLTVSNMSPEDSSIYLCSVGQGAVGYTFGSGTRLTVV.

The chain joins TRBV4-1 to TRBJ1-2; D not certain. V dropped 6 bases and J dropped 0 bases, with 14 bases sitting between them. This CDR3 has 15 residues. The germline V gene encodes CDR1 MGHRA and CDR2 YSYEKL. The CDR3 bases are TGCGCCAGCAGTTTAGGAGTCAGTTCTAACTATGGCTACACCTTC. It encodes CASSLGVSSNYGYTF.

The gene calls are TRBV18 and TRBJ1-1; unclear D gene. Germline loops: CDR1 KGHSH, CDR2 LQKENI. Trimming shortened V by 5 bases and J by 3 bases, and 10 bases separated the two germline ends. The CDR3 is 13 residues long. The CDR3 DNA follows: TGTGCCAGCTCAGAGGGTAGGGACACTGAAGCTTTCTTT. Translating gives CASSEGRDTEAFF.

The V call is TRBV12-5, the J call TRBJ2-2; 9 bases line up with TRBD1. Germline values: CDR1 LGHNT, CDR2 FRNRAP. The V segment lost 1 base and the J segment 5 bases; nucleotides outside the gene matches: 8. The CDR3 is 17 amino acids. CDR3 nucleotide sequence: TGTGCTAGTGGTTTGGGCCGGGGGACAGGGAGGACCGGGGAGCTGTTTTTT. As protein: CASGLGRGTGRTGELFF.

The V gene is TRBV6-1, the J gene TRBJ2-2, with 9 bases matching TRBD2. V lost 2 bases and J lost 8; bases outside the gene matches: 12. The length of the CDR3 is 17 residues. Looked up from germline, CDR1 is MNHNS and CDR2 is SASEGT. CDR3 DNA: TGTGCCAGCAGTGAAAAGAAGACTAGCGGATCAGGGGGGGAGCTGTTTTTT. Residues: CASSEKKTSGSGGELFF.

The V gene is TRBV7-9, the J gene TRBJ1-1, with D maybe TRBD1 (5 bases). The germline CDR1 and CDR2 sequences are SEHNR and FQNEAQ (reference sequence). Between the trimmed V and J ends, which lost 5 bases and 3 bases, there was a span of 22 bases. This CDR3 has 17 amino acids. CDR3 coding DNA: TGTGCCAGCAGCCCCTCTCCAGGGAGTTCGGGGGACACTGAAGCTTTCTTT. It translates to CASSPSPGSSGDTEAFF.

This chain joins TRBV5-1 and TRBJ1-1; D not certain. Trimming took 3 bases from V and 1 from J, leaving 7 bases between them. Per germline, CDR1 SGHRS and CDR2 YFSETQ. CDR3 length equals 13 residues. The CDR3 DNA reads as TGCGCCAGCAGCTCCTCCGGGAACACTGAAGCTTTCTTT. Translating gives CASSSSGNTEAFF. Full variable domain (remainder filled in from reference TRBV5-1 and TRBJ1-1): KAGVTQTPRYLIKTRGQQVTLSCSPISGHRSVSWYQQTPGQGLQFLFEYFSETQRNKGNFPGRFSGRQFSNSRSEMNVSTLELGDSALYLCASSSSGNTEAFFGQGTRLTVV.

The chain couples TRBV19 to TRBJ1-5, with D possibly being TRBD1 (5 bases). Germline-derived CDR1 and CDR2 are LNHDA and SQIVND (reference sequence). This CDR3 contains 15 residues. The V end lost 5 bases, the J end lost 0 bases, and 11 bases lay between the germline ends. The CDR3 is CASSPHDSSNQPQHF. In nucleotides, the CDR3 is TGTGCCAGTAGTCCACATGACAGTAGCAATCAGCCCCAGCATTTT.

A word on this clone: Other DNA sequences in this sample translate to the same CDR3. The CDR3 here is CASSLAVNSPLHF. The DNA of the CDR3 is TGTGCCAGCAGCTTGGCGGTGAATTCACCCCTCCACTTT. The chain employs TRBV5-6 and TRBJ1-6, with D unresolved. V lost 0 bases and J 7 bases, leaving 5 bases between the germline ends. This CDR3 spans 13 amino acids. Germline CDR1 and CDR2: SGHDT and YYEEEE.

V and J are TRBV5-6 and TRBJ2-1; perhaps TRBD2 as D (7 bases). Trimming left V 5 bases short and J 7 bases short, with 13 bases between. Germline V gene sequence: CDR1 SGHDT, CDR2 YYEEEE. CDR3 length: 13 amino acids. The CDR3, as DNA: TGTGCCAGCAGGGCGGGGGCGGGGAATGAGCAGTTCTTC. Translated, it gives CASRAGAGNEQFF.

The rearrangement links TRBV10-3 to TRBJ2-7; tentative D call: TRBD1 (8 bases). Trimming left V 5 bases short and J 2 bases short, with 16 bases between. Germline-derived CDR1 and CDR2 are ENHRY and SYGVKD. This CDR3 is 15 amino acids long. The CDR3 DNA follows: TGTGCCATCAGTAAGGACAGGGAGGGCCCCTACGAGCAGTACTTC. It translates to CAISKDREGPYEQYF.

J is TRBJ2-7 and V is TRBV10-3; 7 bases match TRBD2. The CDR3 is 16 residues long. Trimming cost V 9 bases and J 1 base; bases outside gene matches: 15. CDR1 is ENHRY, CDR2 SYGVKD, per germline. CDR3: CAISTSVGRSSYEQYF. The CDR3 region has the DNA TGTGCCATTTCCACTAGCGTCGGTAGAAGTTCCTACGAGCAGTACTTC.

The chain links TRBV7-2 to TRBJ2-5; tentatively, D is TRBD2 (5 bases). Trimming shortened V by 3 bases and J by 1 base, and 9 bases separated the two germline ends. CDR1 SGHTA and CDR2 FQGNSA come from the germline V gene. The CDR3 is 14 residues long. The CDR3: CASSLGSVQETQYF. CDR3 sequence (DNA): TGTGCCAGCAGCTTGGGGAGCGTCCAAGAGACCCAGTACTTC.

The chain couples TRBV11-3 to TRBJ1-5; the D gene is possibly TRBD1 (5 bases). V was trimmed by 5 bases and J by 5 bases, leaving 10 bases between them. CDR3 size: 13 residues. Germline V gene lookup returns CDR1 SGHNT and CDR2 YENEEA. CDR3 protein: CASSRTPHQPQHF. CDR3 sequence (DNA): TGTGCCAGCAGCCGGACACCTCATCAGCCCCAGCATTTT.

The V gene is TRBV4-2, the J gene TRBJ2-7; no reliable D call. The ends were cut back, 2 bases at V and 0 bases at J, with 11 bases in the middle. The CDR3 consists of 15 residues. CDR1 LGHNA and CDR2 YNFKEQ come from the germline V gene. The DNA for the CDR3 is TGTGCCAGCAGCCAACCAGAGTACAGCTCCTACGAGCAGTACTTC. It is translated as CASSQPEYSSYEQYF.

The rearrangement joins TRBV7-6 to TRBJ2-7; 7 nucleotides align to TRBD2. After removal of 4 bases from V and 4 bases from J, the junction contained 10 bases not matched to a gene. The CDR3 runs 15 residues. CDR1 SGHVS and CDR2 FNYEAQ come from the germline V gene. CDR3 DNA sequence: TGTGCCAGCAGCTGGGGAGGGACGGAGGGGTACGAGCAGTACTTC. Protein: CASSWGGTEGYEQYF.

The chain joins TRBV7-6 to TRBJ1-5; weak D call: TRBD1 (5 bases). V was shortened by 6 bases and J by 3 bases, with 12 bases between the two germline ends. Germline CDR1 and CDR2: SGHVS and FNYEAQ. This CDR3 has 14 residues. The CDR3 here is CASRITGLNQPQHF. The CDR3 DNA reads as TGTGCCAGCAGAATCACAGGCCTCAATCAGCCCCAGCATTTT.

The rearrangement uses TRBV6-5 and TRBJ1-3; 7 positions match TRBD1. From germline, CDR1 is MNHEY and CDR2 SVGAGI. V gave up 3 bases and J gave up 4 bases; unmatched junction bases: 6. The CDR3 has 15 amino acids. CDR3 nucleotide sequence: TGTGCCAGCAGTTATTCGACAGGGCCAGGAAACACCATATATTTT. Translating it yields CASSYSTGPGNTIYF.

The chain links TRBV29-1 to TRBJ1-2; TRBD1 matches 10 bases. CDR1 is SQVTM and CDR2 is ANQGSEA in the germline V gene. J was trimmed by 4 bases and V by 7 bases; bases with no gene match: 6. This CDR3 is built from 13 residues. CDR3 sequence: CSARQGASYGYTF. CDR3 nucleotide sequence: TGCAGCGCTAGACAGGGGGCTAGCTATGGCTACACCTTC.

This rearrangement joins TRBV19 to TRBJ2-7; TRBD1 matches at 10 bases. Germline trimming cut 8 bases from V and 3 bases from J; bases unmatched to any gene: 10. This CDR3 is built from 15 residues. The germline gives CDR1 LNHDA, CDR2 SQIVND (reference sequence). CDR3: CASGPPGQGFYEQYF. CDR3 coding DNA: TGTGCCAGTGGACCCCCGGGACAGGGGTTCTACGAGCAGTACTTC.